This T cell receptor beta chain was recorded in a study of blood T cell repertoires in COVID-19. Study as a whole: The United States, Italy and Spain supplied acute and convalescent COVID-19 samples. Nucleic acid was either cDNA or gDNA, and it came from T cells, B-cell-depleted T cells, or PBMCs.

V lost 0 bases to trimming and J lost 5 bases; unmatched junction nucleotides: 5. The germline CDR1 and CDR2 sequences are LGHNA and YNFKEQ. This CDR3 has 15 residues. Clones were sequenced by immunoSEQ multiplex PCR, and TCRdb holds only the in-frame ones, with some missing. The sample includes fewer than 350,000 clones, roughly 85% of them seen just once. Either two negative PCRs, clearance, or symptom resolution qualified Cohort 3 donors as recovered. This sequence was found in a woman between 45 and 65 years old who had recovered from COVID-19. Specimen: PBMCs or T cells enriched from blood (not recorded which). J is TRBJ1-2 and V is TRBV4-2, with 8 bases fitting TRBD1. CDR3 nucleotides: TGTGCCAGCAGCCAAGACTGGCAGGGGGCTTATGGCTACACCTTC. Amino acids: CASSQDWQGAYGYTF.